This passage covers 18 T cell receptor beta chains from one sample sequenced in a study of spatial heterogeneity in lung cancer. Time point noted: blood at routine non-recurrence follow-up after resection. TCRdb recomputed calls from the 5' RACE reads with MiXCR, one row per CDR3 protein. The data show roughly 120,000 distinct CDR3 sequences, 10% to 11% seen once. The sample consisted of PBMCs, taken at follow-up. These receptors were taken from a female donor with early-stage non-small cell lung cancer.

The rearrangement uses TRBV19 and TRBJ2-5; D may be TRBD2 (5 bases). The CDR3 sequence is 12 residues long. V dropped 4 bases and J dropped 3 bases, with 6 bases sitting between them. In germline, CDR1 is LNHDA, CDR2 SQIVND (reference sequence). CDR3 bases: TGTGCCAGTAGTAGGGGAGAAGAGACCCAGTACTTC. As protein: CASSRGEETQYF.

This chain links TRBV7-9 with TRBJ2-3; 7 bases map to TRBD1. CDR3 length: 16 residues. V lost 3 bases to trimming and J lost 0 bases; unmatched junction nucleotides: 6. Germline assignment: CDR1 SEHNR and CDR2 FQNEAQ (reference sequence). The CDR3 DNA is TGTGCCAGCAGCTTCGACGGGACAGCTAGCACAGATACGCAGTATTTT. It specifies CASSFDGTASTDTQYF. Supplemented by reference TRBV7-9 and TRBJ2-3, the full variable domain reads DTGVSQNPRHKITKRGQNVTFRCDPISEHNRLYWYRQTLGQGPEFLTYFQNEAQLEKSRLLSDRFSAERPKGSFSTLEIQRTEQGDSAMYLCASSFDGTASTDTQYFGPGTRLTVL.

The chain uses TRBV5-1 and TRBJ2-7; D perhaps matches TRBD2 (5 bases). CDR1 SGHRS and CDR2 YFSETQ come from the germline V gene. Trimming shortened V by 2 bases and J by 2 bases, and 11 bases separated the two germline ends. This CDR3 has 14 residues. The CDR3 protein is CASSLREEAYEQYF. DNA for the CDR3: TGCGCCAGCAGCTTACGGGAAGAAGCCTACGAGCAGTACTTC.

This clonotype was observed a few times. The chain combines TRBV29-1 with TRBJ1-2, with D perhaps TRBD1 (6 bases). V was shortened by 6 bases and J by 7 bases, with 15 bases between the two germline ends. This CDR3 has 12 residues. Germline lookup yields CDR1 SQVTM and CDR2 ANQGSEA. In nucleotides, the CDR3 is TGCAGCGTACTACAGGGTTCGACTGGCTACACCTTC. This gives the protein CSVLQGSTGYTF.

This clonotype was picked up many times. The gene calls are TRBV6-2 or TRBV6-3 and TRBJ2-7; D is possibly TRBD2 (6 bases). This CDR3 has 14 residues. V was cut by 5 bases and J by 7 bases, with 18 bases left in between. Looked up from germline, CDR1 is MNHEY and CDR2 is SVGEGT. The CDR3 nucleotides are TGTGCCAGCAGTAGGAGCGGGCTTTTCCGAGAGCAGTACGTC. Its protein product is CASSRSGLFREQYV.

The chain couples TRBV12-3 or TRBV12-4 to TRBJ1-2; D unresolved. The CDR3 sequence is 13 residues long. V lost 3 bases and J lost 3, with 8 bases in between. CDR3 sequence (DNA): TGTGCCAGCAGTTTTACCGGGGACTATGGCTACACCTTC. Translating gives CASSFTGDYGYTF.

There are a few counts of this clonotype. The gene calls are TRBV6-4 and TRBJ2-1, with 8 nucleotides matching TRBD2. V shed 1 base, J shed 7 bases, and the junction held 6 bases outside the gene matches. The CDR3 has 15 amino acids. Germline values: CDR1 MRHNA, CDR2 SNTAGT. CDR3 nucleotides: TGTGCCAGCAGTGACTTGTCGGGAGGGCAGAATGAGCAGTTCTTC. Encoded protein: CASSDLSGGQNEQFF.

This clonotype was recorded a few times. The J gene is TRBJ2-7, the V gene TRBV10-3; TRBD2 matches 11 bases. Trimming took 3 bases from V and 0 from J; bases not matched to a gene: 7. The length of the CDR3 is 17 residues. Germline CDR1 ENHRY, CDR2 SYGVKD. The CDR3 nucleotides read TGTGCCATCAGTGATATACTAGCGGGAGCTGGCTCCTACGAGCAGTACTTC. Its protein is CAISDILAGAGSYEQYF.

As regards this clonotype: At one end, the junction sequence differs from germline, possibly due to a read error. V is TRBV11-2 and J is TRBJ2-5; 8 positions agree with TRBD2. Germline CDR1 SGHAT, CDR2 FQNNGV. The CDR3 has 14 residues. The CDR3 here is CASSSSAGARRCNF. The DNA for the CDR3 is TGTGCCAGCAGCTCATCAGCGGGGGCAAGGCGGTGCAACTTC.

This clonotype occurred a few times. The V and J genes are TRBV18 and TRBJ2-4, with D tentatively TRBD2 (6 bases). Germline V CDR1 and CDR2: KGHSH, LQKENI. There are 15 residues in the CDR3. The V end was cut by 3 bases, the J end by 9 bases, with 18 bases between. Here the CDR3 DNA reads TGTGCCAGCTCACCGCCTAGCGCAAAGGGGAGCATTCAGTACTTC. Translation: CASSPPSAKGSIQYF.

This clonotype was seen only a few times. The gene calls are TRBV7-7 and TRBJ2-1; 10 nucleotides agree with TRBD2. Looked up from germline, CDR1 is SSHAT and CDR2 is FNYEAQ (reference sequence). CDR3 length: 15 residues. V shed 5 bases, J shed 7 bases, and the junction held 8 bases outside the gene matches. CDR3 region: CASSPSSGRVNEQFF. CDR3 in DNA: TGTGCCAGCAGCCCATCTAGCGGGAGAGTTAATGAGCAGTTCTTC.

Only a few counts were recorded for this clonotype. The CDR3 DNA follows: TGTGCCAGTAGTATTGGAGCGGGTGGGCAGCCCCAGCATTTT. This translates into CASSIGAGGQPQHF. The chain is built from TRBV19 and TRBJ1-5; D is unresolved. This CDR3 has 14 amino acids. CDR1 and CDR2 (germline): LNHDA, SQIVND (reference sequence). V lost 3 bases, J lost 7 bases, and 13 bases lay in between. Full variable domain (outside the CDR3, taken from reference TRBV19 and TRBJ1-5): DGGITQSPKYLFRKEGQNVTLSCEQNLNHDAMYWYRQDPGQGLRLIYYSQIVNDFQKGDIAEGYSVSREKKESFPLTVTSAQKNPTAFYLCASSIGAGGQPQHFGDGTRLSIL.

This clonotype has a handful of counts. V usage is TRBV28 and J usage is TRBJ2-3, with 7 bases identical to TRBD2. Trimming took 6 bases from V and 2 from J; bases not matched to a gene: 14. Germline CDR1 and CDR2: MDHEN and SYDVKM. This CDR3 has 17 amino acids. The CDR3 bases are TGTGCCAGCAGGCGCGGACTAGTCCGGTCTACCACAGATACGCAGTATTTT. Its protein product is CASRRGLVRSTTDTQYF.

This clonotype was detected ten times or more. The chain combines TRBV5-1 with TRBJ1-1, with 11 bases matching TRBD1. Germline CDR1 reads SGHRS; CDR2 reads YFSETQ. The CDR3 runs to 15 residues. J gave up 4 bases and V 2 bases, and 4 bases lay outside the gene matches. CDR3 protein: CASSFWTGGVTEAFF. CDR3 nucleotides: TGCGCCAGCAGCTTTTGGACAGGGGGCGTCACTGAAGCTTTCTTT. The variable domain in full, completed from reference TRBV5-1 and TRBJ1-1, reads KAGVTQTPRYLIKTRGQQVTLSCSPISGHRSVSWYQQTPGQGLQFLFEYFSETQRNKGNFPGRFSGRQFSNSRSEMNVSTLELGDSALYLCASSFWTGGVTEAFFGQGTRLTVV.

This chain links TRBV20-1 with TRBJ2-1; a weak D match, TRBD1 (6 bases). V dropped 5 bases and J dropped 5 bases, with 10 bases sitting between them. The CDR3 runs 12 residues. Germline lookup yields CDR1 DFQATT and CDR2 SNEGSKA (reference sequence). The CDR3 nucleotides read TGCAGTGCTGACAGGAACGACAATGAGCAGTTCTTC. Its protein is CSADRNDNEQFF.

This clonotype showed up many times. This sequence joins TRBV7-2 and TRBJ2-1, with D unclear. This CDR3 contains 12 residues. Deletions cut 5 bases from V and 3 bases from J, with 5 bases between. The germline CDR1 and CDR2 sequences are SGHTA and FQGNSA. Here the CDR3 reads CASSVFYNEQFF. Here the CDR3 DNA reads TGTGCCAGCAGCGTTTTCTACAATGAGCAGTTCTTC.

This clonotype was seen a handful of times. The CDR3 loop is CSSRGGGSSYNEQFF. The CDR3 DNA follows: TGCAGCTCACGGGGGGGCGGGAGCTCCTACAATGAGCAGTTCTTC. The chain joins TRBV29-1 to TRBJ2-1; 8 bases agree with TRBD2. The junction had 9 bases not matched to a gene; V was cut back by 8 bases and J by 0 bases. Per germline, CDR1 SQVTM and CDR2 ANQGSEA. The CDR3 is 15 residues long.

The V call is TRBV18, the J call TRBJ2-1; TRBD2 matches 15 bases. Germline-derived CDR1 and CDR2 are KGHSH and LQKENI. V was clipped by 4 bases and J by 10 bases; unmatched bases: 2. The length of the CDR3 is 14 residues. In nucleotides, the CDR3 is TGTGCCAGCTCACGGACTAGCGGGAGGGCCGAGCAGTTCTTC. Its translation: CASSRTSGRAEQFF.